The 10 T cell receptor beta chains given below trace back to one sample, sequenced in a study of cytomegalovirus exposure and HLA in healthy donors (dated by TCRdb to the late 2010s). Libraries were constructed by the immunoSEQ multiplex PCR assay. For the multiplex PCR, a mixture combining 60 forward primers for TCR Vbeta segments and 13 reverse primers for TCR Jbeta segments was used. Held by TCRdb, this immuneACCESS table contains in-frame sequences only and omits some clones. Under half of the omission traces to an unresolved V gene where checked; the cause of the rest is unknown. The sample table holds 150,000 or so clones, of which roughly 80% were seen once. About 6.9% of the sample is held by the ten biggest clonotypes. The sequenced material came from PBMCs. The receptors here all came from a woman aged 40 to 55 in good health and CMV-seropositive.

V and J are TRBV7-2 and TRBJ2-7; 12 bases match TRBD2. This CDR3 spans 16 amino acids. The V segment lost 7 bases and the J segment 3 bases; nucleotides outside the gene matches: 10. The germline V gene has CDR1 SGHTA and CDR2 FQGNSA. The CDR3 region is CASTMTSGGTFYEQYF. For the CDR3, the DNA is TGTGCCAGCACCATGACTAGCGGGGGAACCTTCTACGAGCAGTACTTC.

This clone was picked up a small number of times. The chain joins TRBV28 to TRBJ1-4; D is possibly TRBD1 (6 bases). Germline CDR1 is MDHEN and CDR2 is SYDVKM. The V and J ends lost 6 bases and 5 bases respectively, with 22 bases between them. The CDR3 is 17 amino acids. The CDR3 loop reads CASRERVKGGRNEKLFF. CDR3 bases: TGTGCCAGCAGGGAGCGAGTAAAGGGGGGGCGCAATGAAAAACTGTTTTTT.

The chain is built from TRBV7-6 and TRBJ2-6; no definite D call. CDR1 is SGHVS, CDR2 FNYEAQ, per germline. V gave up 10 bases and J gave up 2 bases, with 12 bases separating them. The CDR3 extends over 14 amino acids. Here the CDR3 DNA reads TGTGCCACATCCAACCAGGCTGGGGCCAACGTCCTGACTTTC. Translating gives CATSNQAGANVLTF.

CDR3 protein: CASSSLRTEKLASDTQYF. CDR3 sequence (DNA): TGCGCCAGCAGCTCCCTCCGGACAGAAAAACTGGCATCCGATACGCAGTATTTT. V usage is TRBV5-1 and J usage is TRBJ2-3; tentatively, D is TRBD1 (6 bases). The ends were cut back, 3 bases at V and 6 bases at J, with 26 bases in the middle. Germline CDR1 and CDR2: SGHRS and YFSETQ. This CDR3 has 18 amino acids.

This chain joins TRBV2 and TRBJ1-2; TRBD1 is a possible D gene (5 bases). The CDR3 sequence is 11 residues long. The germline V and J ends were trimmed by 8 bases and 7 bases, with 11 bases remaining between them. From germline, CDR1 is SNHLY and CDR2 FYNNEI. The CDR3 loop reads CASPAGLGYTF. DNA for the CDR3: TGTGCCAGCCCGGCAGGGCTTGGCTACACCTTC.

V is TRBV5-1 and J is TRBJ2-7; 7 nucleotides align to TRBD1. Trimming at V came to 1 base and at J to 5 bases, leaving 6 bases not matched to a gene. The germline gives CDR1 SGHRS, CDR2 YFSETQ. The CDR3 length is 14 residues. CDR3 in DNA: TGCGCCAGCAGCTTGCGAGGGGGCTCGGACGAGCAGTACTTC. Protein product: CASSLRGGSDEQYF.

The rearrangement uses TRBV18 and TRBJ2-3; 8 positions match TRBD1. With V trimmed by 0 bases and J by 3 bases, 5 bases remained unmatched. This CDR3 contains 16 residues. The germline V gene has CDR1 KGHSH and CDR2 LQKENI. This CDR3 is CASSPPQGTGTDTQYF. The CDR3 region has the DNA TGTGCCAGCTCACCACCGCAAGGGACAGGAACAGATACGCAGTATTTT.

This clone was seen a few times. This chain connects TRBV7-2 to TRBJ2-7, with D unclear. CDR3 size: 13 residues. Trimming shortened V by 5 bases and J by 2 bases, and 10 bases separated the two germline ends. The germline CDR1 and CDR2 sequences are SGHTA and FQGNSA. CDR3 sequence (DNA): TGTGCCAGCAGCGCCTATCTAGCCTACGAGCAGTACTTC. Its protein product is CASSAYLAYEQYF.

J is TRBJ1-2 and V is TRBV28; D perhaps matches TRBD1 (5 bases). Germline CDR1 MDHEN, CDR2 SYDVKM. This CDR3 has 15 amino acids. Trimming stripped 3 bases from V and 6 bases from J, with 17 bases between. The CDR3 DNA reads TGTGCCAGCAGTTTTGTAGGGGCTCTCAAGGATGGCTACACCTTC. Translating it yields CASSFVGALKDGYTF.

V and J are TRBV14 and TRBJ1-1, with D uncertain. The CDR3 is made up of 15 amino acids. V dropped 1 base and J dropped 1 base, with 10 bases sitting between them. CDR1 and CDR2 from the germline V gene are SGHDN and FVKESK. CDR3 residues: CASSQVGRSNTEAFF. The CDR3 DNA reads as TGTGCCAGCAGCCAAGTGGGCAGATCGAACACTGAAGCTTTCTTT.